The rows below give T cell receptor beta chains drawn from one sample of a study of cytomegalovirus exposure and HLA in healthy donors. Assay: immunoSEQ multiplex PCR; the TCRdb copy retains only in-frame clones and omits some. The profile shows tens of thousands of clones, over 95% of them singletons. The sequenced material came from PBMCs. The receptors shown here come from a woman aged 18-35 years in good health and CMV-seropositive. Each CDR3 is given with its conserved first and last residue. A D gene is named only where the DNA matches it firmly. Expanded clones are given a class, and other clones once, few, many or no size at all.

J gene: TRBJ2-2; clone size: -; V gene: TRBV7-3; D gene: TRBD2; CDR3 protein: CASRLGGTRNTGELFF; CDR3 DNA: TGTGCCAGCAGACTGGGGGGGACGAGGAACACCGGGGAGCTGTTTTTT
J gene: TRBJ2-7; clone size: -; V gene: TRBV5-1; D gene: TRBD2; CDR3 protein: CASSLGTGGEQYF; CDR3 DNA: TGCGCCAGCAGCTTGGGGACGGGGGGGGAGCAGTACTTC
J gene: TRBJ2-6; clone size: -; V gene: TRBV7-7; D gene: TRBD1; CDR3 protein: CASRPSTGAGANVLTF; CDR3 DNA: TGTGCTAGCAGACCGTCGACAGGGGCTGGGGCCAACGTCCTGACTTTC
J gene: TRBJ2-7; clone size: -; V gene: TRBV7-9; D gene: TRBD2; CDR3 protein: CASRAGGGHSTQYF; CDR3 DNA: TGTGCCAGCAGGGCGGGGGGGGGCCATTCCACGCAGTACTTC
J gene: TRBJ1-1; clone size: -; V gene: TRBV2; D gene: TRBD1; CDR3 protein: CASRAGGGTEAFF; CDR3 DNA: TGTGCCAGCAGGGCAGGGGGAGGAACTGAAGCTTTCTTT
J gene: TRBJ2-6; clone size: -; V gene: TRBV15; D gene: -; CDR3 protein: CATSRDQGTVPF; CDR3 DNA: TGTGCCACCAGCAGAGATCAGGGGACGGTTCCTTTC
J gene: TRBJ2-5; clone size: -; V gene: TRBV11-3; D gene: TRBD1; CDR3 protein: CASSFPDRAETQYF; CDR3 DNA: TGTGCCAGCAGCTTCCCGGACAGGGCGGAGACCCAGTACTTC
J gene: TRBJ2-1; clone size: -; V gene: TRBV19; D gene: TRBD1; CDR3 protein: CASSPEGAVRDEQFF; CDR3 DNA: TGTGCCAGTAGCCCCGAGGGGGCGGTTAGGGATGAGCAGTTCTTC
J gene: TRBJ1-1; clone size: -; V gene: TRBV6-1; D gene: -; CDR3 protein: CASSEVPTGRNTEAFF; CDR3 DNA: TGTGCCAGCAGTGAAGTCCCTACAGGAAGGAACACTGAAGCTTTCTTT
J gene: TRBJ2-1; clone size: -; V gene: TRBV5-1; D gene: -; CDR3 protein: CASSLGLPGSYNEQFF; CDR3 DNA: TGCGCCAGCAGCTTGGGACTACCTGGATCCTACAATGAGCAGTTCTTC
J gene: TRBJ2-5; clone size: -; V gene: TRBV7-9; D gene: TRBD2; CDR3 protein: CASSLVSSGSQETQYF; CDR3 DNA: TGTGCCAGCAGCTTAGTGTCTAGCGGGAGCCAAGAGACCCAGTACTTC
J gene: TRBJ1-4; clone size: -; V gene: TRBV4-1; D gene: TRBD1; CDR3 protein: CASSQIRTGIDEKLFF; CDR3 DNA: TGCGCCAGCAGCCAGATCCGGACAGGAATAGACGAAAAACTGTTTTTT
J gene: TRBJ2-7; clone size: -; V gene: TRBV19; D gene: TRBD2; CDR3 protein: CASRTSGRNEQYF; CDR3 DNA: TGTGCCAGTAGGACTAGCGGGAGGAACGAGCAGTACTTC
J gene: TRBJ2-1; clone size: -; V gene: TRBV19; D gene: -; CDR3 protein: CASSIYPEGYNEQFF; CDR3 DNA: TGTGCCAGTAGTATTTATCCGGAGGGCTACAATGAGCAGTTCTTC
J gene: TRBJ1-4; clone size: once; V gene: TRBV6-1; D gene: -; CDR3 protein: CASSGSDWNEKLFF; CDR3 DNA: TGTGCCAGCAGTGGGTCGGACTGGAATGAAAAACTGTTTTTT
J gene: TRBJ2-1; clone size: -; V gene: TRBV12-5; D gene: TRBD1; CDR3 protein: CASATGTGEYNEQFF; CDR3 DNA: TGTGCTAGTGCCACCGGGACAGGGGAATACAATGAGCAGTTCTTC
J gene: TRBJ2-2; clone size: -; V gene: TRBV25-1; D gene: TRBD2; CDR3 protein: CASSEIKQREGTGELFF; CDR3 DNA: TGTGCCAGCAGTGAAATCAAACAGCGGGAGGGGACCGGGGAGCTGTTTTTT